One and the same sample provided the 20 T cell receptor beta chains below, sequenced in a study of cytomegalovirus exposure and HLA in healthy donors. Primers for the PCR totalled 60 Vbeta and 13 Jbeta. Measured with immunoSEQ multiplex PCR; TCRdb has only the in-frame clones, and not every one. This sample has 160,000 or so clones, with just under 80% found just once. Sample: PBMCs. These receptors were collected from a woman between 50 and 59 years old in good health and CMV-seronegative.

The chain recombines TRBV7-3 with TRBJ2-3, with a tentative D call TRBD2 (6 bases). V lost 3 bases to trimming and J lost 3 bases, with 7 bases between them. This CDR3 spans 13 amino acids. CDR1 is SGHTA, CDR2 FQGTGA, per germline. CDR3 DNA: TGTGCCAGCAGCTTGGGACTTACAGATACGCAGTATTTT. Protein: CASSLGLTDTQYF.

The rearrangement uses TRBV4-3 and TRBJ2-3; 7 bases line up with TRBD1. The CDR3 length is 16 residues. The J segment lost 1 base and the V segment lost 0 bases, leaving 4 bases of the junction unmatched. Germline CDR1 and CDR2: LGHNA and YSLEER. CDR3 in DNA: TGCGCCAGCAGCCAAGAGACAGGGTCCGGCACAGATACGCAGTATTTT. Translating it yields CASSQETGSGTDTQYF.

The V and J genes are TRBV7-9 and TRBJ1-1; TRBD1 matches 10 bases. V shed 3 bases and J 7 bases; nucleotides not matched to a gene: 5. CDR3 length: 14 amino acids. The V gene's germline CDR1 is SEHNR and CDR2 FQNEAQ (reference sequence). CDR3 DNA: TGTGCCAGCAGCTTCCGGGACAGGGGCCGTGAAGCTTTCTTT. It codes for CASSFRDRGREAFF.

This clone was recorded a few times. CDR3 protein: CASSYRTSGINTGELFF. CDR3 in DNA: TGTGCCAGCAGCTATCGGACTAGCGGCATAAACACCGGGGAGCTGTTTTTT. The chain is built from TRBV5-6 and TRBJ2-2; 10 bases match TRBD2. There are 17 residues in the CDR3. CDR1 is SGHDT, CDR2 YYEEEE, per germline. After removal of 3 bases from V and 2 bases from J, the junction contained 7 bases not matched to a gene.

This chain joins TRBV6-5 and TRBJ2-3; TRBD2 aligns across 7 bases. The CDR3 covers 14 residues. Germline V gives CDR1 MNHEY, CDR2 SVGAGI. The V gene end was trimmed by 10 bases and the J gene end by 3 bases; junction bases not matched to a gene: 10. CDR3 sequence (DNA): TGTGCCAAAAAAGCGGGGAGGAATACAGATACGCAGTATTTT. Amino acids: CAKKAGRNTDTQYF.

The chain combines TRBV27 with TRBJ2-7, with D possibly being TRBD1 (6 bases). This CDR3 has 16 amino acids. V was shortened by 4 bases and J by 2 bases, with 18 bases between the two germline ends. Germline V gene data show CDR1 as MNHEY and CDR2 as SMNVEV (reference sequence). The CDR3 nucleotides read TGTGCCAGCAGTTACTCGACAGGCGTGAATACCTACGAGCAGTACTTC. It translates to CASSYSTGVNTYEQYF.

The V and J genes are TRBV6-1 and TRBJ1-2; no clear D gene. Per the germline V gene, CDR1 is MNHNS and CDR2 is SASEGT. V shed 2 bases and J shed 0 bases, with 16 bases lying between them. This CDR3 comprises 17 residues. The DNA for the CDR3 is TGTGCCAGCAGTGAAAGATGGGTTGAGGGAGCTAACTATGGCTACACCTTC. It yields the protein CASSERWVEGANYGYTF.

V usage is TRBV6-1 and J usage is TRBJ2-7, with TRBD1 matching over 9 bases. J was trimmed by 1 base and V by 5 bases; bases with no gene match: 6. Per the germline V gene, CDR1 is MNHNS and CDR2 is SASEGT. The CDR3 is 15 amino acids. The CDR3 region has the DNA TGTGCCAGCAGTAAGGGACAGGGAGTATCCTACGAGCAGTACTTC. Its protein product is CASSKGQGVSYEQYF.

V gene TRBV28 combines with J gene TRBJ1-2; 9 positions match TRBD1. V was clipped by 5 bases and J by 6 bases; unmatched bases: 19. Germline V gives CDR1 MDHEN, CDR2 SYDVKM. The CDR3 sequence is 18 residues long. CDR3 sequence (DNA): TGTGCCAGCAGTCTCCAGACCGCGAGGACAGGGGAAAGGAATGGCTACACCTTC. It yields the protein CASSLQTARTGERNGYTF.

This chain links TRBV7-9 with TRBJ1-4; unclear D gene. Trimming removed 5 bases from V and 5 bases from J, with 15 bases in between. Germline V lookup: CDR1 SEHNR, CDR2 FQNEAQ (reference sequence). The CDR3 is 15 residues long. Written as DNA, the CDR3 is TGTGCCAGCAGCCCCGCGTGGGCGGGAAATGAAAAACTGTTTTTT. Translation: CASSPAWAGNEKLFF.

The chain joins TRBV6-5 to TRBJ2-5, with D possibly being TRBD1 (5 bases). In germline, CDR1 is MNHEY, CDR2 SVGAGI. The CDR3 totals 13 residues. The V and J ends lost 2 bases and 2 bases respectively, with 6 bases between them. CDR3 sequence (DNA): TGTGCCAGCAGTTACAACAGGCAAGAGACCCAGTACTTC. The encoded protein is CASSYNRQETQYF.

The chain links TRBV19 to TRBJ2-3; a weak D match, TRBD1 (5 bases). Trimming took 1 base from V and 2 from J, leaving 10 bases between them. In germline, CDR1 is LNHDA, CDR2 SQIVND (reference sequence). The CDR3 is 15 residues long. CDR3 DNA: TGTGCCAGTAGTATAGGGTCAGGGAACACAGATACGCAGTATTTT. Translating it yields CASSIGSGNTDTQYF.

The V call is TRBV19, the J call TRBJ2-1; 7 nucleotides agree with TRBD2. This CDR3 has 19 residues. V shed 5 bases and J 2 bases; nucleotides not matched to a gene: 18. The germline V gene has CDR1 LNHDA and CDR2 SQIVND (reference sequence). CDR3 nucleotides: TGTGCCAGTAGTTTGTTAGGGGTGAAGAGGGGAGGGACCTACAATGAGCAGTTCTTC. This codes for CASSLLGVKRGGTYNEQFF.

In this sample, this clone turned up a few times. This chain joins TRBV7-2 and TRBJ1-5, with a weak D call TRBD1 (5 bases). The CDR3 spans 12 residues. CDR1 is SGHTA and CDR2 is FQGNSA in the germline V gene. V was trimmed by 2 bases and J by 10 bases, leaving 9 bases between them. The CDR3 spells CASSLSGGPQHF. DNA for the CDR3: TGTGCCAGCAGCTTAAGCGGGGGACCCCAGCATTTT.

V is TRBV25-1 and J is TRBJ1-2; no clear D gene. Germline assignment: CDR1 MGHDK and CDR2 SYGVNS. V shed 9 bases and J shed 1 base, with 6 bases lying between them. The CDR3 runs 11 residues. For the CDR3, the DNA is TGTGCCAGTAGATATAACTATGGCTACACCTTC. Its translation is CASRYNYGYTF.

In its sample, this clone was seen once. This chain joins TRBV6-5 and TRBJ1-2; 7 nucleotides line up with TRBD1. The CDR3 has 15 residues. Germline V CDR1 and CDR2: MNHEY, SVGAGI. The J segment lost 0 bases and the V segment lost 7 bases, leaving 8 bases of the junction unmatched. The CDR3, as DNA: TGTGCCAGCACCCACCAGACAGGGACTAACTATGGCTACACCTTC. Protein sequence: CASTHQTGTNYGYTF.

V usage is TRBV9 and J usage is TRBJ2-5; 11 nucleotides agree with TRBD2. V trimming: 1 base; J trimming: 4 bases; junction bases outside the gene matches: 12. The CDR3 runs 18 residues. Germline CDR1 reads SGDLS; CDR2 reads YYNGEE. CDR3 sequence reads: CASSVTSSGGRSGETQYF. The DNA of the CDR3 is TGTGCCAGCAGCGTAACGTCTAGCGGGGGGCGATCGGGAGAGACCCAGTACTTC.

V is TRBV6-5 and J is TRBJ1-2, with TRBD1 identical over 8 bases. This CDR3 is 14 amino acids long. Germline CDR1 MNHEY, CDR2 SVGAGI. With 5 bases clipped from V and 6 bases from J, the junction kept 8 bases outside the gene matches. This CDR3 reads CASSPFRTGNGYTF. CDR3 DNA: TGTGCCAGCAGTCCCTTTCGGACAGGGAATGGCTACACCTTC.

The chain couples TRBV30 to TRBJ2-1; 16 nucleotides align to TRBD2. The germline V gene encodes CDR1 GTSNPN and CDR2 SVGIG (reference sequence). The CDR3 has 15 residues. Trimming at V came to 6 bases and at J to 8 bases, leaving 7 bases not matched to a gene. The CDR3 loop reads CACKPGLAGGDEQFF. CDR3 in DNA: TGTGCCTGCAAACCGGGACTAGCGGGAGGGGATGAGCAGTTCTTC.

The V gene is TRBV11-2, the J gene TRBJ1-1; D might be TRBD1 (6 bases). CDR3 length: 15 residues. The germline V gene encodes CDR1 SGHAT and CDR2 FQNNGV. V was cut by 2 bases and J by 0 bases, with 10 bases left in between. The CDR3 nucleotides are TGTGCCAGCAGCTTACGTGCAGGGGTGAACACTGAAGCTTTCTTT. It encodes CASSLRAGVNTEAFF.